This T cell receptor beta chain stems from a study of CD8+ T cells in alopecia areata. Looking at the study overall: Each of the treated patients was given oral tofacitinib, 5 to 10 mg twice daily, for moderate-to-severe alopecia areata. A 6-month period off drug followed tofacitinib, which lasted 6 to 18 months.

The study, taken as a whole, reports: Scalp samples also contribute reads from the resident alphabeta T cells found in normal skin.

Notes on this clone: Its antigen is not identified.

Specimens obtained from alopecia areata patients comprised lesional scalp punch biopsies and peripheral blood. RNA was isolated and reverse transcribed to cDNA, the sequencing template. Produced via immunoSEQ multiplex PCR; TCRdb's table is partial and in-frame only. This sample has approximately 180,000 clones, with roughly 59% found just once. Deletions cut 6 bases from V and 1 base from J, with 12 bases between. CDR1 and CDR2 from the germline V gene are SQVTM and ANQGSEA. The CDR3 length is 13 residues. The source material was CD4+ T cells sorted from blood, sampled at week 0. The V call is TRBV29-1, the J call TRBJ1-1; a weak D match, TRBD1 (6 bases). This clonotype was obtained from a human donor with alopecia areata. The CDR3 sequence: CSVTRGPNTEAFF. The CDR3, as DNA: TGCAGCGTAACCAGGGGACCGAACACTGAAGCTTTCTTT.